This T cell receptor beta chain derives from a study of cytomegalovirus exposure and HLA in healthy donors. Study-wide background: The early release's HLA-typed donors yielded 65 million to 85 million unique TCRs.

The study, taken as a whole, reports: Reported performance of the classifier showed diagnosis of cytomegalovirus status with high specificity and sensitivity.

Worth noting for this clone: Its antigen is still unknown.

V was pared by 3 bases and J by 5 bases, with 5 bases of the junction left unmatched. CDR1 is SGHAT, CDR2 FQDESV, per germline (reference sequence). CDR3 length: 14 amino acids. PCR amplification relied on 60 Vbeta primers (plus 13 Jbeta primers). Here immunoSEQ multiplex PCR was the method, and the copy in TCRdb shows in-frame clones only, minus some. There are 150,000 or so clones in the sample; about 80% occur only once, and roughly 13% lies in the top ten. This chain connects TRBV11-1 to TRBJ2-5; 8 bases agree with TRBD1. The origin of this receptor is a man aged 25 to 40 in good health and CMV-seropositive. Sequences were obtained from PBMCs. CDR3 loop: CASSFPGGRETQYF. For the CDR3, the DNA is TGTGCCAGCAGCTTCCCAGGGGGCCGGGAGACCCAGTACTTC.